Included here is one T cell receptor beta chain sequence, with context. The sample comes from a study of blood T cell repertoires in COVID-19. Study as a whole: The samples span acute and convalescent COVID-19 from the United States, Italy and Spain. Sample material is recorded as cDNA or gDNA derived from T cells, B-cell-depleted T cells, or PBMCs.

Original handling: For nucleated cells, counts were estimated from reference gene primer amplification. TCRdb's copy holds only in-frame clones and misses some; the assay was immunoSEQ multiplex PCR. V, J and clone size were drawn from that table, and D and trimming were deduced from the DNA. This table holds over 200,000 clones, around 90% found once. Germline V gene lookup returns CDR1 LGHNA and CDR2 YSLEER. Trimming removed 1 base at V and 0 bases at J, with 9 bases between. The CDR3 runs 15 residues. Sequencing used PBMCs or T cells enriched from blood (not recorded which). The clonotype was recovered from a young man who had recovered from COVID-19. The rearrangement joins TRBV4-3 to TRBJ1-1, with TRBD1 as a possible D gene (5 bases). The DNA of the CDR3 is TGCGCCAGCAGCCAAGGGGCAGGGATGAACACTGAAGCTTTCTTT. This sequence encodes CASSQGAGMNTEAFF.